The rows below give T cell receptor beta chains drawn from one sample of a study of response to subunit inactivated influenza vaccine. TCRdb re-called the RT-PCR reads with MiXCR, one entry per CDR3 protein. This table has hundreds of thousands of distinct CDR3 sequences, 22% appearing once. The source material was PBMCs from blood, sampled 21 months after vaccination. The receptors here all came from a man aged 50-75 years who received an inactivated influenza vaccine. Each CDR3 is given with its conserved first and last residue. The order of the fields is D gene, clone size, J gene, V gene, CDR3 protein, CDR3 DNA. D genes are given only for firm matches. Clone size, where shown, is once, few, many, or a class for clones that have expanded.

- | many | TRBJ1-1 | TRBV5-6 | CASSVTGTEAFF | TGTGCCAGCAGCGTAACGGGGACTGAAGCTTTCTTT
- | - | TRBJ2-2 | TRBV6-2/TRBV6-3 | CASRQQGNTGELFF | TGTGCCAGCAGACAACAGGGGAACACCGGGGAGCTGTTTTTT
- | - | TRBJ1-1 | TRBV9 | CASSVGVPTEAFF | TGTGCCAGCAGCGTAGGAGTCCCTACTGAAGCTTTCTTT
- | - | TRBJ1-5 | TRBV12-3/TRBV12-4 | CASSPTRALQPQHF | TGTGCCAGCAGCCCTACCAGGGCCCTACAGCCCCAGCATTTT
TRBD1 | few | TRBJ2-1 | TRBV10-3 | CAISASTGGYNEQFF | TGTGCCATCAGTGCTTCTACAGGGGGCTACAATGAGCAGTTCTTC
TRBD1 | once | TRBJ2-3 | TRBV19 | CASSPTGVEATDTQYF | TGTGCCAGTAGCCCTACAGGGGTTGAGGCCACAGATACGCAGTATTTT
- | many | TRBJ1-1 | TRBV28 | CASSFQRSHTEAFF | TGTGCCAGCAGTTTCCAGAGGAGTCACACTGAAGCTTTCTTT
TRBD1 | - | TRBJ1-2 | TRBV12-3/TRBV12-4 | CASKTGGSFNGYTF | TGTGCCAGCAAAACAGGGGGCAGTTTTAATGGCTACACCTTC
- | many | TRBJ1-1 | TRBV5-1 | CASSLVSGAEAFF | TGCGCCAGCAGCTTGGTGTCTGGGGCTGAAGCTTTCTTT
- | - | TRBJ1-1 | TRBV19 | CASSSGTWGRSQGYTEAFF | TGTGCCAGTAGTAGCGGGACCTGGGGTCGGTCACAGGGATACACTGAAGCTTTCTTT
TRBD1 | - | TRBJ1-6 | TRBV30 | CAWSLRTGGNSPLHF | TGTGCCTGGAGCCTCCGAACAGGGGGCAATTCACCCCTCCACTTT
- | few | TRBJ1-1 | TRBV29-1 | CSVEDLWSVGAEAFF | TGCAGCGTTGAAGATCTTTGGTCCGTCGGGGCTGAAGCTTTCTTT
- | few | TRBJ1-6 | TRBV5-1 | CASSLARQYNSPLHF | TGCGCCAGCAGCTTGGCCCGACAGTATAATTCACCCCTCCACTTT
TRBD1 | few | TRBJ1-4 | TRBV10-3 | CATYGTGPNGNEKLFF | TGTGCCACCTACGGGACAGGGCCTAACGGGAATGAAAAACTGTTTTTT
- | - | TRBJ1-3 | TRBV7-6 | CASSQGTPRAGNTIYF | TGTGCCAGCAGCCAAGGGACCCCACGAGCTGGAAACACCATATATTTT
TRBD1 | - | TRBJ2-7 | TRBV20-1 | CSARVTGVHEQYF | TGCAGTGCTAGAGTTACAGGGGTCCACGAGCAGTACTTC
- | - | TRBJ2-3 | TRBV12-3/TRBV12-4 | CASSFGGGTQYF | TGTGCCAGCAGTTTCGGGGGTGGTACGCAGTATTTT
TRBD2 | few | TRBJ2-2 | TRBV6-6 | CASTIAGTGELFF | TGTGCCAGCACGATAGCGGGGACCGGGGAGCTGTTTTTT
TRBD1 | - | TRBJ2-1 | TRBV7-2 | CASSLGRQGIEQFF | TGTGCCAGCAGCTTAGGTAGACAGGGCATAGAGCAGTTCTTC
- | few | TRBJ1-3 | TRBV18 | CASSLTGQPGNTIYF | TGTGCCAGCTCACTGACAGGACAACCTGGAAACACCATATATTTT
- | many | TRBJ1-4 | TRBV4-3 | CASSQEVWRAANEKLFF | TGCGCCAGCAGCCAAGAGGTTTGGAGGGCGGCTAATGAAAAACTGTTTTTT
- | few | TRBJ1-5 | TRBV11-2 | CASSLAPYQPQHF | TGTGCCAGCAGCTTAGCCCCTTATCAGCCCCAGCATTTT
- | - | TRBJ1-2 | TRBV12-3/TRBV12-4 | CASSLMALYGYTF | TGTGCCAGCAGTTTAATGGCTCTCTATGGCTACACCTTC
- | few | TRBJ2-1 | TRBV12-3/TRBV12-4 | CASSPWNNEQFF | TGTGCCAGCAGTCCTTGGAACAATGAGCAGTTCTTC
TRBD1 | - | TRBJ2-5 | TRBV9 | CASSVGRTGLAQYF | TGTGCCAGCAGCGTAGGTAGGACAGGGCTGGCCCAGTACTTC
- | few | TRBJ2-2 | TRBV14 | CASSQTSNTGELFF | TGTGCCAGCAGCCAGACATCGAACACCGGGGAGCTGTTTTTT
TRBD1 | few | TRBJ1-1 | TRBV7-8 | CASRLTGANTEAFF | TGTGCCAGCAGACTTACAGGGGCGAACACTGAAGCTTTCTTT
- | - | TRBJ2-3 | TRBV6-1 | CASIPAGGTTDTQYF | TGTGCCAGCATCCCCGCTGGAGGAACCACAGATACGCAGTATTTT
- | - | TRBJ1-6 | TRBV9 | CASSVGTVFSPLHF | TGTGCCAGCAGCGTAGGTACAGTTTTTTCACCCCTCCACTTT
- | few | TRBJ2-3 | TRBV7-9 | CASIASSTDTQYF | TGTGCCAGCATAGCGTCTAGCACAGATACGCAGTATTTT
TRBD1 | many | TRBJ1-5 | TRBV27 | CASRGQAVHQPQHF | TGTGCCAGCAGGGGACAGGCGGTACATCAGCCCCAGCATTTT
TRBD1 | - | TRBJ2-2 | TRBV7-2 | CASGDSWGGELFF | TGTGCCAGCGGGGACAGTTGGGGCGGGGAGCTGTTTTTT
- | many | TRBJ1-6 | TRBV3-1 | CASSQDLVKASSYNSPLHF | TGTGCCAGCAGCCAAGATTTAGTAAAGGCGAGCTCCTATAATTCACCCCTCCACTTT
- | many | TRBJ1-6 | TRBV20-1 | CSASSGGNNSPLHF | TGCAGTGCTAGTTCGGGGGGAAATAATTCACCCCTCCACTTT
- | - | TRBJ1-1 | TRBV5-1 | CASSLTGRTEAFF | TGCGCCAGCAGCCTCACTGGTCGTACTGAAGCTTTCTTT
- | - | TRBJ2-1 | TRBV29-1 | CSVEGHYEQFF | TGCAGCGTTGAAGGTCATTATGAGCAGTTCTTC
- | - | TRBJ1-5 | TRBV6-1 | CASSRQGMGNQPQHF | TGTGCCAGCAGTCGTCAGGGGATGGGCAATCAGCCCCAGCATTTT
- | few | TRBJ1-5 | TRBV6-1 | CASSGQGHRQPQHF | TGTGCCAGCAGTGGGCAGGGTCATAGGCAGCCCCAGCATTTT
- | few | TRBJ1-5 | TRBV12-3/TRBV12-4 | CASSRITGDQPQHF | TGTGCCAGCAGTCGAATTACAGGAGATCAGCCCCAGCATTTT
- | few | TRBJ2-2 | TRBV2 | CASSEGDLATGELFF | TGTGCCAGCAGTGAAGGGGACTTAGCCACCGGGGAGCTGTTTTTT
TRBD1 | few | TRBJ1-5 | TRBV7-9 | CASSKGATNQPQHF | TGTGCCAGCAGCAAGGGGGCTACCAATCAGCCCCAGCATTTT
- | few | TRBJ1-1 | TRBV18 | CASSASENTEAFF | TGTGCCAGCTCAGCAAGCGAGAACACTGAAGCTTTCTTT
- | once | TRBJ1-2 | TRBV7-9 | CASSHPRGHGYTF | TGTGCCAGCAGCCACCCGCGGGGCCATGGCTACACCTTC
TRBD2 | - | TRBJ2-2 | TRBV27 | CASSLMGLGSTGELFF | TGTGCCAGCAGTTTGATGGGACTAGGGAGCACCGGGGAGCTGTTTTTT
TRBD1 | - | TRBJ2-7 | TRBV20-1 | CSARDWDRGTYEQYF | TGCAGTGCTAGAGATTGGGACAGGGGAACCTACGAGCAGTACTTC
- | few | TRBJ1-2 | TRBV9 | CASSLYRDTLYYGYTF | TGTGCCAGCAGTCTTTACCGGGACACGCTATACTATGGCTACACCTTC
- | - | TRBJ1-1 | TRBV5-1 | CASSLEASRAEAFF | TGCGCCAGCAGCTTGGAGGCGTCGCGGGCTGAAGCTTTCTTT
TRBD2 | - | TRBJ2-7 | TRBV12-3/TRBV12-4 | CASSPRLGREYEQYF | TGTGCCAGCAGCCCCCGATTGGGGCGGGAGTACGAGCAGTACTTC
- | - | TRBJ2-5 | TRBV5-1 | CASSPEGQETQYF | TGCGCCAGCAGCCCCGAGGGCCAAGAGACCCAGTACTTC
TRBD1 | many | TRBJ1-4 | TRBV4-1 | CASSHILRTGRNEKLFF | TGCGCCAGCAGCCACATCCTGAGGACAGGGCGTAATGAAAAACTGTTTTTT
TRBD1 | - | TRBJ1-5 | TRBV28 | CATTGGRRSNQPQHF | TGTGCCACAACAGGGGGCCGGAGGAGCAATCAGCCCCAGCATTTT
TRBD1 | many | TRBJ1-2 | TRBV10-3 | CAISDDRGLYGYTF | TGTGCCATCAGTGACGACAGGGGCCTCTATGGCTACACCTTC
TRBD1 | many | TRBJ1-1 | TRBV7-9 | CASSIYPRGMNTEAFF | TGTGCCAGCAGCATCTACCCCAGGGGGATGAACACTGAAGCTTTCTTT
TRBD2 | - | TRBJ2-1 | TRBV7-2 | CASSSQGLAVPNEQFF | TGTGCCAGCAGCTCCCAGGGACTAGCGGTCCCGAATGAGCAGTTCTTC
- | few | TRBJ2-1 | TRBV7-9 | CASSTDSSYNEQFF | TGTGCCAGCAGCACGGACAGCTCCTACAATGAGCAGTTCTTC
- | few | TRBJ1-1 | TRBV4-2 | CASSQLGGGPAGTEAFF | TGTGCCAGCAGCCAATTGGGCGGGGGGCCAGCGGGCACTGAAGCTTTCTTT
TRBD1 | - | TRBJ2-5 | TRBV30 | CAWSKQGLTMGETQYF | TGTGCCTGGAGTAAACAGGGGTTAACTATGGGAGAGACCCAGTACTTC
TRBD1 | - | TRBJ1-6 | TRBV4-1 | CASSLQTGRGSPLHF | TGCGCCAGCAGCCTACAGACAGGGAGAGGTTCACCCCTCCACTTT
- | few | TRBJ1-2 | TRBV27 | CASSGTHPSYGYTF | TGTGCCAGCAGCGGGACACATCCTTCCTATGGCTACACCTTC
- | - | TRBJ2-7 | TRBV11-2 | CASRSIRDNSYEQYF | TGTGCCAGCAGGTCGATCCGGGACAATTCCTACGAGCAGTACTTC